Below, 20 T cell receptor beta chains from the same sample are listed, as sequenced in a study of graft-versus-host responses after intestinal transplantation (TCRdb year 2021). To isolate intraepithelial and lamina propria lymphocytes from graft specimens, dithiothreitol, EDTA incubations and collagenase D digestion were used. Receptor amplification or capture employed the immunoSEQ multiplex PCR assay. Entries here come from immuneACCESS through TCRdb and include only in-frame sequences with V and J called. Some clones fail to appear in such tables; in the studies checked, an unresolved V gene covers under half of the shortfall, and the cause of the remainder is unknown. The sample has thousands of clones on record, about 84% of them singletons. The top ten clones comprise 10% of the sample. The material was ileum tissue, obtained approximately 120 days after transplant. Every receptor here comes from a human patient who received an intestinal transplant, so some T cells may come from the graft donor.

This chain connects TRBV2 to TRBJ2-3; D perhaps matches TRBD2 (5 bases). Germline CDR1 and CDR2: SNHLY and FYNNEI. Deletions cut 3 bases from V and 7 bases from J, with 17 bases between. The CDR3 is 15 residues long. DNA of the CDR3: TGTGCCAGCAGTGACGAGGGTTCGGCAAGAAATACGCAGTATTTT. It yields the protein CASSDEGSARNTQYF.

This clone showed up just a few times. V is TRBV18 and J is TRBJ2-3; D might be TRBD1 (6 bases). Between the trimmed V and J ends, which lost 3 bases and 5 bases, there was a span of 15 bases. The CDR3 extends over 15 amino acids. The germline CDR1 and CDR2 sequences are KGHSH and LQKENI. The CDR3 is CASSPSGQPGDTQYF. The CDR3 region has the DNA TGTGCCAGCTCACCGAGCGGACAGCCTGGAGATACGCAGTATTTT.

This clone was counted a single time. This chain joins TRBV6-1 and TRBJ1-5; 7 bases map to TRBD1. V shed 1 base and J 3 bases; nucleotides not matched to a gene: 3. CDR1 is MNHNS, CDR2 SASEGT, per germline. The CDR3 contains 15 residues. The CDR3 bases are TGTGCCAGCAGTGAAGTGACAGGGTCCAATCAGCCCCAGCATTTT. It translates to CASSEVTGSNQPQHF.

V and J are TRBV7-9 and TRBJ1-1; D not resolved. The ends were cut back, 6 bases at V and 6 bases at J, with 14 bases in the middle. The germline V gene has CDR1 SEHNR and CDR2 FQNEAQ (reference sequence). This CDR3 is built from 13 residues. The CDR3: CASRSRDTPEAFF. As DNA, the CDR3 is TGTGCCAGCAGATCTCGGGATACGCCTGAAGCTTTCTTT.

CDR3 sequence reads: CASSHHGSYEQYF. The CDR3 coding sequence is TGCGCCAGCAGCCACCACGGTAGCTACGAGCAGTACTTC. The rearrangement uses TRBV5-1 and TRBJ2-7; no clear D. The CDR3 extends over 13 amino acids. CDR1 SGHRS and CDR2 YFSETQ come from the germline V gene. The V and J ends lost 4 bases and 3 bases respectively, with 11 bases between them.

The chain employs TRBV10-1 and TRBJ2-3; the match to TRBD2 covers 11 bases. Germline assignment: CDR1 WNHNN and CDR2 SYGVQD (reference sequence). Trimming removed 0 bases from V and 1 base from J; junction bases left unmatched: 0. This CDR3 has 16 amino acids. For the CDR3, the DNA is TGCGCCAGCAGTGAGTCGGGACTAGCGGGCACAGATACGCAGTATTTT. As protein: CASSESGLAGTDTQYF.

V is TRBV27 and J is TRBJ2-7, with D tentatively TRBD1 (6 bases). The CDR3 contains 14 residues. Deletions cut 5 bases from V and 6 bases from J, with 17 bases between. Germline CDR1 MNHEY, CDR2 SMNVEV (reference sequence). The CDR3 nucleotides are TGTGCCAGCAGTAGCATCAACCGGGACACCGAGCAGTACTTC. Translation: CASSSINRDTEQYF.

V gene TRBV4-2 combines with J gene TRBJ2-3, with 9 nucleotides matching TRBD2. The germline gives CDR1 LGHNA, CDR2 YNFKEQ. The CDR3 runs to 17 residues. After removal of 4 bases from V and 6 bases from J, the junction contained 14 bases not matched to a gene. CDR3 amino acids: CASSPGGRGGREDTQYF. For the CDR3, the DNA is TGTGCCAGCAGCCCCGGCGGGCGGGGGGGCCGCGAGGATACGCAGTATTTT.

This sequence joins TRBV7-9 and TRBJ1-2, with D maybe TRBD1 (6 bases). Germline V gives CDR1 SEHNR, CDR2 FQNEAQ (reference sequence). Between the trimmed V and J ends, which lost 3 bases and 8 bases, there was a span of 19 bases. CDR3 length equals 15 residues. The CDR3 here is CASSFESETGGGYTF. In DNA, the CDR3 is TGTGCCAGCAGCTTTGAGTCAGAGACAGGAGGGGGCTACACCTTC.

This clone was seen only a few times. The CDR3 DNA reads TGTGCCAGCAGCGAGGGACGTCTTAATTCACCCCTCCACTTT. This codes for CASSEGRLNSPLHF. The rearrangement links TRBV9 to TRBJ1-6; tentatively, D is TRBD1 (5 bases). Germline-derived CDR1 and CDR2 are SGDLS and YYNGEE. This CDR3 has 14 amino acids. V was clipped by 3 bases and J by 6 bases, with 10 bases between them.

The J gene is TRBJ1-1, the V gene TRBV5-1; D gene ambiguous. Trimming left V 0 bases short and J 7 bases short, with 7 bases between. Germline values: CDR1 SGHRS, CDR2 YFSETQ. This CDR3 is 12 amino acids long. This CDR3 is CASSLVGYEAFF. The CDR3 nucleotides read TGCGCCAGCAGCTTGGTAGGGTATGAAGCTTTCTTT.

The chain has TRBV7-9 and TRBJ1-3; TRBD1 might be the D (5 bases). The germline gives CDR1 SEHNR, CDR2 FQNEAQ (reference sequence). The CDR3 totals 16 residues. V lost 1 base and J 0 bases, leaving 10 bases between the germline ends. CDR3 sequence: CASSLGQPSSGNTIYF. Here the CDR3 DNA reads TGTGCCAGCAGCTTAGGACAGCCAAGCTCTGGAAACACCATATATTTT.

This clone showed up just a few times. The CDR3 nucleotides are TGTGCCAGCAGCTCCTCAGGACTAGTCACCGGGGAGCTGTTTTTT. Translated, it gives CASSSSGLVTGELFF. The chain uses TRBV5-4 and TRBJ2-2, with TRBD2 identical over 7 bases. The CDR3 sequence is 15 residues long. Trimming took 3 bases from V and 4 from J; bases not matched to a gene: 6. Germline loops: CDR1 SGHNT, CDR2 YYREEE (reference sequence).

The chain is built from TRBV5-1 and TRBJ1-1, with 8 nucleotides matching TRBD1. From germline, CDR1 is SGHRS and CDR2 YFSETQ. The CDR3 spans 15 residues. J lost 7 bases, V lost 3 bases, and 11 bases had no gene match. DNA for the CDR3: TGCGCCAGCAGCTATGAAAGGACAGGGAGGGGTGAAGCTTTCTTT. Its protein is CASSYERTGRGEAFF. Looking up the rest from reference TRBV5-1 and TRBJ1-1 gives the full variable domain: KAGVTQTPRYLIKTRGQQVTLSCSPISGHRSVSWYQQTPGQGLQFLFEYFSETQRNKGNFPGRFSGRQFSNSRSEMNVSTLELGDSALYLCASSYERTGRGEAFFGQGTRLTVV.

The rearrangement joins TRBV5-1 to TRBJ1-1; D perhaps matches TRBD1 (5 bases). This CDR3 has 14 residues. The V gene lost 4 bases and the J gene lost 1 base, with 11 bases spanning the gap. CDR1 and CDR2 (germline): SGHRS, YFSETQ. This CDR3 is CASSIRDGNTEAFF. The CDR3 DNA reads TGCGCCAGCAGCATCCGGGACGGGAACACTGAAGCTTTCTTT.

The V call is TRBV9, the J call TRBJ2-1, with a weak D call TRBD2 (5 bases). V shed 4 bases and J shed 8 bases, with 19 bases lying between them. The CDR3 loop spans 15 amino acids. From germline, CDR1 is SGDLS and CDR2 YYNGEE. For the CDR3, the DNA is TGTGCCAGCAGCACAAGTGGGGTTCCCGGGGATGAGCAGTTCTTC. The encoded protein is CASSTSGVPGDEQFF.

The V and J genes are TRBV20-1 and TRBJ2-7; D uncertain. V shed 6 bases and J shed 12 bases, with 15 bases lying between them. Germline values: CDR1 DFQATT, CDR2 SNEGSKA (reference sequence). The CDR3 consists of 10 residues. The CDR3 DNA follows: TGCAGTGCCCACCCCGGGTTGAGGTACTTC. It translates to CSAHPGLRYF.

J is TRBJ2-7 and V is TRBV6-1; either TRBD1 or TRBD2 may supply D (6 bases each). Germline V gives CDR1 MNHNS, CDR2 SASEGT. The CDR3 is 13 amino acids. With 5 bases removed from V and 4 bases from J, the gap between germline ends came to 12 bases. CDR3 nucleotides: TGTGCCAGCAGTCCGCAGGGGAGGTACGAGCAGTACTTC. Its protein product is CASSPQGRYEQYF.

The chain carries TRBV18 and TRBJ2-7; tentative D call: TRBD1 (5 bases). Germline V gene data show CDR1 as KGHSH and CDR2 as LQKENI. The CDR3 is 14 amino acids. The V and J ends lost 0 bases and 6 bases respectively, with 12 bases between them. The DNA for the CDR3 is TGTGCCAGCTCACCACCGCCACGTGGGGCCGAGCAGTACTTC. It encodes CASSPPPRGAEQYF.

V usage is TRBV11-2 and J usage is TRBJ2-5; 14 nucleotides match TRBD2. J was trimmed by 2 bases and V by 5 bases; bases with no gene match: 4. The CDR3 is made up of 16 amino acids. Germline V gene lookup returns CDR1 SGHAT and CDR2 FQNNGV. The CDR3 sequence is CASSLGLAGVQETQYF. CDR3 coding DNA: TGTGCCAGCAGCCTGGGACTAGCGGGAGTTCAAGAGACCCAGTACTTC.